This T cell receptor (beta chain) was identified in a study of kidney transplant recipient with SARS-CoV-2 infection. MiXCR was run by TCRdb on the reads, yielding one entry per CDR3 protein. The sample carries roughly 230,000 distinct CDR3 sequences, less than 35% recorded once. Many counts were recorded for this clonotype. V was pared by 5 bases and J by 4 bases, with 23 bases between. CDR3 length: 17 residues. CDR1 and CDR2 (germline): SGHTA, FQGNSA. The rearrangement links TRBV7-2 to TRBJ1-2, with D uncertain. The specimen comprised a blood sample, sampled at baseline and between days 110 and 120 from a kidney transplant recipient. The clonotype comes from a male patient aged 25 to 39 who had COVID-19 and was a kidney transplant recipient. The T cells may partly be graft donor cells. CDR3 coding DNA: TGTGCCAGCAGCGTACCAAACAGAGACGGAAAGACCTATGGCTACACCTTC. This translates into CASSVPNRDGKTYGYTF.